Described below is a single T cell receptor beta chain sequence and its context. This sample is drawn from a study of Ad26.COV2.S vaccination and SARS-CoV-2 variants. Study context: As a participant in COV1001, the donor was in the Ad26.COV2.S trial arm.

Treatment in this sample: 15 to 20 received Ad26.COV2.S at low or high dose, single or two shots; several received placebo; per-sample allocation not given. Sampling occurred on day 63 after the first vaccine or placebo injection. Cohort 1b enrolled adults aged 18-55 years in Boston. In germline, CDR1 is MRHNA, CDR2 SNTAGT. CDR3 length: 14 amino acids. The V gene lost 4 bases and the J gene lost 7 bases, with 14 bases spanning the gap. TCRdb's copy holds only in-frame clones and misses some; the assay was immunoSEQ multiplex PCR. Of fewer than 900,000 clones detected, about 89% appear once; the ten largest clones hold over 1.3%.

The source was peripheral blood, collected in a trial of Ad26.COV2.S vaccine versus placebo. This chain connects TRBV6-4 to TRBJ2-1, with a tentative D call TRBD2 (6 bases). This TCR came from a person aged 18-65 years who received the Ad26.COV2.S COVID-19 vaccine or a placebo. CDR3 nucleotides: TGTGCCAGCAGTGGGGGCCCTAGCGAAAATGAGCAGTTCTTC. Protein product: CASSGGPSENEQFF.